This TCR beta chain originates from a study of T cell repertoires in cytomegalovirus infection (dated by TCRdb to about 2019). Study-wide context: Recently identified HLA-C-restricted CMV epitopes, whose presentation resists viral immunomodulation, were targeted by peptide stimulations together with well-studied HLA-B-restricted epitopes. Donor HLA type was relevant to the analysis, because carriage of CMV infection together with the matching HLA type was indicated by public TCR beta signatures. What the study reported, not specific to this receptor: The ex vivo response was dominated by HLA-C-restricted CMV-specific TCR beta clonotypes, and the single most frequent clonotype in two of eight donors was supplied by these HLA-C-restricted clonotypes. In both this cohort and an independent cohort of 352 donors, the cumulative frequency of public TCR beta family members distinguished carriers of CMV infection plus the relevant HLA type.

The trim is 5 bases for V and 2 bases for J, with a gap of 8 bases between the germline ends. The CDR3 holds 13 amino acids from the cysteine to the phenylalanine. The CDR3 DNA has 39 bases and is translated from base 1. The sample's treatment or condition label, in plain terms: in vitro stimulation with specific CMV peptide epitopes to enrich CMV-specific T cells. Sequencing was performed on an Illumina HiSeq 1500. The public reads were reanalyzed by TCRdb: fastp trimming at Q25, MiXCR alignment, in-frame beta chains only. CDR3 protein sequences are deduplicated, and each keeps its most common genes and DNA. The sample records 310,000 or so distinct CDR3 sequences, 20% to 25% of which are singletons. 10% to 15% of the sample lies in the top ten. In regard to this clonotype: Its antigen specificity is not known. No base quality information exists; no much larger clone differs at one position.

The rearrangement combines TRBV12-3 or TRBV12-4 with TRBJ2-3, with the D gene call left open. The source is a human donor in good health (CMV status not recorded). Some clones in this sample may be carry-over from other donors' samples. Here the sequenced sample was cultured PBMCs, taken from culture after CMV antigen stimulation. At the DNA level, the sequence is TGTGCCAGCAGTCTGAGCCCCACAGATACGCAGTATTTT. It translates as CASSLSPTDTQYF.